This T cell receptor beta chain comes out of a study of cytomegalovirus exposure and HLA in healthy donors. PCR amplification relied on 60 Vbeta primers (plus 13 Jbeta primers). Produced via immunoSEQ multiplex PCR; TCRdb's table is partial and in-frame only. Its listing shows under 200,000 clones. This CDR3 region has 17 residues. V was trimmed by 0 bases and J by 7 bases, leaving 16 bases between them. The germline V gene has CDR1 LGHNA and CDR2 YSLEER. This sequence joins TRBV4-3 and TRBJ1-6; D is ambiguous. This TCR came from a woman in her late teens or twenties in good health and CMV-seropositive. Sequenced material: PBMCs. The CDR3 coding sequence is TGCGCCAGCAGCCAAGACACCTCCGGAGGGATAAATTCACCCCTCCACTTT. Protein sequence: CASSQDTSGGINSPLHF.